This TCR beta chain was documented in a study of T cell clonotyping in hematopoietic cell transplantation. Time point: recipient sample about 28 days before transplant, after cytoreduction. Samples: about 28 days before transplant, then days 30, 100 and 180 after. The CDR3 runs 15 residues. The germline gives CDR1 MRHNA, CDR2 SNTAGT. The V gene end was trimmed by 3 bases and the J gene end by 5 bases; junction bases not matched to a gene: 7. Notes on the study in general: CD4 and CD8 repertoire contributions could not be separated without sorting. Higher Inverse Simpson Index values in graft donor and pretransplant recipient predicted broader posttransplant TCR diversity.

The repertoire was sequenced with immunoSEQ multiplex PCR; TCRdb's copy has only in-frame clones and lacks some. The table has 65,000 to 80,000 clones, approximately 95% seen once. For this clone: Its antigen is currently unknown.

This clonotype was sampled from a woman between 45 and 65 years old with acute myeloid leukemia. Some clones in this sample may be carry-over from other donors' samples. The V and J genes are TRBV6-4 and TRBJ1-5, with 7 positions matching TRBD1. The sample consisted of peripheral blood mononuclear cells, taken before stem cell transplant. CDR3 nucleotide sequence: TGTGCCAGCAGTGAGAGGACAGGCGGGGATCAGCCCCAGCATTTT. This codes for CASSERTGGDQPQHF.